The subject of this entry is one T cell receptor beta chain. As yet, its antigen is unknown. Treatment indicated: approximately 11-day PBMC culture with coronavirus spike peptide pools or control peptides (ViraFEST assay). This sample is part of a study of vaccination and CD4 T cells after COVID-19. The Oncomine TCR Beta short-read assay sequenced DNA from cultured CD4+ T cells. Via MiXCR, TCRdb re-called the PCR reads, giving one row per CDR3 protein. The table records approximately 20,000 distinct CDR3 sequences, around 52% of them present only once. This receptor was identified in a human donor who had recovered from COVID-19. The sample taken for sequencing was CD4+ T cells from blood, cultured in vitro.

CDR3: CASNWDGGNQPQHF. The CDR3 coding sequence is TGTGCCAGCAATTGGGATGGAGGCAATCAGCCCCAGCATTTT. This chain joins TRBV2 and TRBJ1-5; D remains unclear. Trimming took 7 bases from V and 2 from J, leaving 12 bases between them. The germline V gene has CDR1 SNHLY and CDR2 FYNNEI. The CDR3 runs 14 residues.